This TCR beta chain originates from a study of regulatory T cells in long-lasting Graves disease. The germline gives CDR1 LNHDA, CDR2 SQIVND (reference sequence). Deletions cut 4 bases from V and 9 bases from J, with 19 bases between. This CDR3 region has 15 residues. Time point of the sample: newly diagnosed GD, antithyroid drugs for less than 3 months. RNA extracted from PBMCs served as the sequencing template. Study-level points and caveats: Patients with persistent disease shared 2,741 public clonotypes, outpacing the roughly 970 shared by new patients.

Arm-PCR of CDR3 regions and iRepertoire HTBI primers were used to build TCR beta libraries. TCRdb analysed the multiplex PCR reads with MiXCR anew, one entry per CDR3 protein. The sample lists 400,000 to 500,000 distinct CDR3 sequences, 12% to 15% occurring once. Worth noting for this clonotype: Antigen unknown. No conserved phenylalanine or tryptophan is present at the end of the CDR3, so a read error is the likely explanation.

This same sample was also part of a study on T cells in Graves' hyperthyroidism and ophthalmopathy. That source notes: Investigators excluded patients with uncontrolled infection, other autoimmune disease, pregnancy or lactation. Diagnostic assessment was based on clinical symptoms, serum thyroxine and TRAb, thyroid ultrasound and orbital computed tomography. Most thyroid-expanded clonotypes above 0.001 were also found in blood.

The material sequenced was peripheral blood mononuclear cells (PBMCs), taken at new diagnosis, from a patient treated with antithyroid drugs. The source is a woman in her fifties or sixties with Graves disease. The V and J genes are TRBV19 and TRBJ2-1; TRBD1 is a possible D gene (6 bases). The CDR3 coding sequence is TGTGCCAGTAGTACACAGGGAGCCCCCGCGGGTGAGCAGTTCCTC. This translates into CASSTQGAPAGEQFL.